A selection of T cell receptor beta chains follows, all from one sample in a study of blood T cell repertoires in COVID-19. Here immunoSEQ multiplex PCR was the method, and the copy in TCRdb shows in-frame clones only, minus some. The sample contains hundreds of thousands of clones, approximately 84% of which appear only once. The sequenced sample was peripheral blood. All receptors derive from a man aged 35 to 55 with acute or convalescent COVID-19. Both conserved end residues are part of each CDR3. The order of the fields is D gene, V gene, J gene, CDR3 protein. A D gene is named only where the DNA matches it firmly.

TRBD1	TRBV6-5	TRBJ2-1	CASSYGAGQGGIF
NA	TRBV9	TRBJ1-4	CASSVGAGDEKLFF
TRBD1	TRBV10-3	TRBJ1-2	CAISEWGQGDGYTF
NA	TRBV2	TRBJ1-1	CASSLNNRGNTEAFF
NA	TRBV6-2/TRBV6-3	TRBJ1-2	CASSYDRLGGYTF
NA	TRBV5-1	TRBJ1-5	CASSLEGANNQPQHF
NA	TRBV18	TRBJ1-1	CASSRNQGRGTEAFF
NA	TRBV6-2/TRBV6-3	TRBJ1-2	CASSPTLTATNYGYTF
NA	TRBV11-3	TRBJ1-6	CASSLRGDSPLHF
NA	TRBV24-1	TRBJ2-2	CATSAVGELFF
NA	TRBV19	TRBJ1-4	CASRQRDSLFF
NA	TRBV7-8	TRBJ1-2	CASSPGGGGYTF
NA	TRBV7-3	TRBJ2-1	CASSRGLDVYNEQFF
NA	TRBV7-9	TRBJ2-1	CASILGLGSNEQFF
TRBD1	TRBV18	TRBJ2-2	CASSPRQGESGELFF
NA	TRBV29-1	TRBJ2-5	CSVKRQSLYQETQYF
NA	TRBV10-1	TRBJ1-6	CASSEQGRNSPLHF
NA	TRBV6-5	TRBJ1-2	CASSLREDYGYTF
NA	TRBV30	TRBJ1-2	CAWSWQGSGYTF
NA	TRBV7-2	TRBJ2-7	CASSLEVWAGEQYF
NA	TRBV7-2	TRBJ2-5	CASSQGGGQETQYF
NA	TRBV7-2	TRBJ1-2	CASSPAWGGAQGYTF
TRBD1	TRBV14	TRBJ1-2	CASSPLDTRGLGGYTF
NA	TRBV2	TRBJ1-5	CASTREREQPQHF
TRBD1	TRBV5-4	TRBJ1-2	CASSLARTGGLSSGGYTF
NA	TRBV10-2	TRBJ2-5	CASSESPGRETQYF
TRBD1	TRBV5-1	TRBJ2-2	CASSRGQGANTGELFF
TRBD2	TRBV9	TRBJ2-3	CASSVGLAGRDTQYF
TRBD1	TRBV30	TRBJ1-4	CAWRDKTGLLEKLFF
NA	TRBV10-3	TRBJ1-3	CAIQGSGNTIYF
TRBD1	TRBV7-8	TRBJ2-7	CASSVRGQAPYEQYF
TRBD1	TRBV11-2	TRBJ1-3	CASSLNPGGIGNTIYF
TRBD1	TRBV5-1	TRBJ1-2	CASSETTGVRYGYTF
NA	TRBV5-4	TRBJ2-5	CASSLLVAQETQYF
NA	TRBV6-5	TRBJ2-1	CASIKGGANDEQFF
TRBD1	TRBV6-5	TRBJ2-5	CASTSGQGETQYF
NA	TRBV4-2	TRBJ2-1	CASSQDLANNEQFF
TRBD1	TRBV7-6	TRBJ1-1	CASSLQQGAMNTEAFF
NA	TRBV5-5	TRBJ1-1	CASSLDSRGEAFF
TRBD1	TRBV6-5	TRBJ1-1	CASRMDRRAFF
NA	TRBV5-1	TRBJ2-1	CASSLPQINEQFF
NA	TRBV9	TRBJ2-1	CASSVDPGGWNEQFF
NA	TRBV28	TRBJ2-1	CASSLRSGNLAREQFF
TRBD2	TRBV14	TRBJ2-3	CASSPYSGGLLSTDTQYF
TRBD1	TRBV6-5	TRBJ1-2	CASSRAPGGTNGYTF
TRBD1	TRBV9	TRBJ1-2	CAGSVEGQGAGGYTF
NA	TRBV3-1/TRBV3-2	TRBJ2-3	CASSQARFPTDTQYF
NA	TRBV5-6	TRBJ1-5	CASSFDIHNQPQHF